The 14 T cell receptor beta chains listed next were all sequenced from one sample in a study of cytomegalovirus exposure and HLA in healthy donors. The PCR ran on 60 Vbeta and 13 Jbeta primers. This table comes from immunoSEQ multiplex PCR, and its TCRdb copy is limited to in-frame clones, with some not included. Here the sample spans over 150,000 clones, under 85% being singletons. The specimen sequenced was PBMCs. The receptors come from a man aged 18 to 35 in good health and CMV-seronegative.

This clone was picked up one time. The rearrangement joins TRBV28 to TRBJ2-1, with D tentatively TRBD2 (5 bases). The V gene's germline CDR1 is MDHEN and CDR2 SYDVKM. The V gene lost 3 bases and the J gene lost 9 bases, with 24 bases spanning the gap. The CDR3 contains 17 residues. CDR3 residues: CASSFPPLGDLFCEQFF. The CDR3 DNA reads as TGTGCCAGCAGTTTCCCGCCCCTGGGAGACCTCTTCTGTGAGCAGTTCTTC.

The J gene is TRBJ1-2, the V gene TRBV7-2, with no clear D. Germline CDR1 SGHTA, CDR2 FQGNSA. CDR3 size: 14 residues. Trimming shortened V by 4 bases and J by 7 bases, and 16 bases separated the two germline ends. CDR3 in DNA: TGTGCCAGCAGCTCCGAATGGACTGTTTTTGGCTACACCTTC. This encodes CASSSEWTVFGYTF.

The rearrangement uses TRBV30 and TRBJ1-1; 8 bases align to TRBD1. The germline V gene encodes CDR1 GTSNPN and CDR2 SVGIG (reference sequence). The CDR3 covers 15 residues. V dropped 0 bases and J dropped 7; count of bases not matched to a gene: 10. The CDR3 sequence is CAWSVLRDRSSEAFF. The CDR3 DNA follows: TGTGCCTGGAGTGTACTCAGGGACAGGAGCAGTGAAGCTTTCTTT.

The chain carries TRBV4-2 and TRBJ2-7; 10 nucleotides line up with TRBD2. From germline, CDR1 is LGHNA and CDR2 YNFKEQ. V shed 0 bases, J shed 3 bases, and the junction held 11 bases outside the gene matches. The CDR3 loop spans 18 amino acids. The CDR3 coding sequence is TGTGCCAGCAGCCAAGAAACAGTCGCTAGCGGGAGTGGCTACGAGCAGTACTTC. As protein: CASSQETVASGSGYEQYF.

The rearrangement links TRBV5-1 to TRBJ2-1, with D possibly matching TRBD2 (5 bases). Germline V lookup: CDR1 SGHRS, CDR2 YFSETQ. V was trimmed by 0 bases and J by 5 bases, leaving 9 bases between them. CDR3 size: 14 residues. CDR3 residues: CASSLGGQNNEQFF. CDR3 coding DNA: TGCGCCAGCAGCTTGGGAGGGCAGAACAATGAGCAGTTCTTC.

The chain uses TRBV6-6 and TRBJ2-7; maybe TRBD2 (6 bases). V was cut by 2 bases and J by 2 bases, with 13 bases left in between. Per the germline V gene, CDR1 is MNHNY and CDR2 is SVGAGI (reference sequence). CDR3 length: 15 amino acids. In nucleotides, the CDR3 is TGTGCCAGCAGTTACCCCCCGGGAGTCCCCTACGAGCAGTACTTC. This gives the protein CASSYPPGVPYEQYF.

In this sample, this clone turned up a few times. The chain recombines TRBV7-3 with TRBJ2-1; maybe TRBD2 (6 bases). Trimming removed 4 bases at V and 2 bases at J, with 24 bases between. CDR3 length: 19 residues. Per germline, CDR1 SGHTA and CDR2 FQGTGA. The CDR3 sequence: CASSSDLGTLAPPYNEQFF. As DNA, the CDR3 is TGTGCCAGCAGCTCAGACCTGGGGACTCTAGCGCCGCCCTACAATGAGCAGTTCTTC.

The rearrangement joins TRBV19 to TRBJ2-3; 11 bases map to TRBD2. J lost 5 bases, V lost 6 bases, and 4 bases had no gene match. The length of the CDR3 is 14 residues. Germline CDR1 LNHDA, CDR2 SQIVND (reference sequence). CDR3 protein: CASRLAGVGDTQYF. The CDR3 DNA reads as TGTGCCAGTAGACTAGCGGGGGTGGGAGATACGCAGTATTTT.

This chain uses TRBV5-4 with TRBJ1-1; 12 bases agree with TRBD1. Germline V gene sequence: CDR1 SGHNT, CDR2 YYREEE (reference sequence). This CDR3 has 18 residues. V dropped 1 base and J dropped 7; count of bases not matched to a gene: 14. CDR3 coding DNA: TGTGCCAGCAGCTTGTATATATTGGGACAGGGGGCCCATTTTGAAGCTTTCTTT. It codes for CASSLYILGQGAHFEAFF. Together with reference TRBV5-4 and TRBJ1-1, the CDR3 gives the full variable domain: ETGVTQSPTHLIKTRGQQVTLRCSSQSGHNTVSWYQQALGQGPQFIFQYYREEENGRGNFPPRFSGLQFPNYSSELNVNALELDDSALYLCASSLYILGQGAHFEAFFGQGTRLTVV.

The CDR3, as DNA: TGTGCCAGCAGTTCCGGACAGGAGCAGTTCTTC. Protein: CASSSGQEQFF. V is TRBV7-9 and J is TRBJ2-1, with D perhaps matching TRBD1 (6 bases). V lost 6 bases to trimming and J lost 10 bases, with 10 bases between them. The germline gives CDR1 SEHNR, CDR2 FQNEAQ (reference sequence). This CDR3 is built from 11 residues. The entire variable domain, with the rest obtained from reference TRBV7-9 and TRBJ2-1, is as follows: DTGVSQNPRHKITKRGQNVTFRCDPISEHNRLYWYRQTLGQGPEFLTYFQNEAQLEKSRLLSDRFSAERPKGSFSTLEIQRTEQGDSAMYLCASSSGQEQFFGPGTRLTVL.

The chain uses TRBV28 and TRBJ2-7; possible D gene TRBD1, 5 bases. Germline CDR1 MDHEN, CDR2 SYDVKM. V lost 6 bases to trimming and J lost 0 bases, with 12 bases between them. CDR3 length: 14 amino acids. The CDR3 loop reads CASSPTGFSYEQYF. The CDR3 DNA sequence: TGTGCCAGCAGCCCAACAGGTTTCTCCTACGAGCAGTACTTC.

This clone was picked up a small number of times. The chain has TRBV6-5 and TRBJ2-6; D is unclear. V was cut by 4 bases and J by 4 bases, with 11 bases left in between. This CDR3 spans 15 amino acids. In germline, CDR1 is MNHEY, CDR2 SVGAGI. This chain's CDR3 is CASSWIVGGANVLTF. In nucleotides, the CDR3 is TGTGCCAGCAGTTGGATCGTCGGGGGGGCCAACGTCCTGACTTTC.

This chain links TRBV14 with TRBJ2-5; tentatively, D is TRBD2 (7 bases). The CDR3 loop spans 16 amino acids. Germline V lookup: CDR1 SGHDN, CDR2 FVKESK. Trimming took off 4 bases at V and 5 bases at J, with 20 bases between the two ends. DNA for the CDR3: TGTGCCAGCAGCCGGAGGGGGGGGTGGTCGTTGGAGACCCAGTACTTC. Translation: CASSRRGGWSLETQYF.

The CDR3 DNA reads as TGTGCCAGCAGCGCGGCGGGGAGCGAAGCTTTCTTT. Amino acids: CASSAAGSEAFF. V and J are TRBV13 and TRBJ1-1; D is unclear. This CDR3 is built from 12 residues. Trimming left V 5 bases short and J 8 bases short, with 12 bases between. Germline assignment: CDR1 PRHDT and CDR2 FYEKMQ (reference sequence).